Listed below are T cell receptor beta chains from one sample, sequenced in a study of T cells of healthy individuals. TCRdb re-called the 5' RACE reads through MiXCR, storing one row per CDR3 protein. This table has about 82,000 distinct CDR3 sequences, around 5.1% appearing once. The source of these receptors is a female donor in good health. CDR3s include the opening cysteine and the closing phenylalanine or tryptophan. D genes are given only for firm matches. The size of a clone is reported for some rows only, either as once, few or many, or as a class for expanded clones.

cdr3_length: 14
j_call: TRBJ2-3
d_call: NA
clone_size: many
v_call: TRBV3-1
cdr3_nt: TGTGCCAGCAGCCAAGGCCCTAGCGCAGATACGCAGTATTTT
cdr3_aa: CASSQGPSADTQYF

cdr3_length: 14
j_call: TRBJ1-6
d_call: TRBD1
clone_size: many
v_call: TRBV11-2
cdr3_nt: TGTGCCAGCAGCCGGACAGGGGCGCATTCACCCCTCCACTTT
cdr3_aa: CASSRTGAHSPLHF

cdr3_length: 14
j_call: TRBJ2-3
d_call: TRBD2
clone_size: many
v_call: TRBV12-3/TRBV12-4
cdr3_nt: TGTGCCAGCAGTTTTAGCGGGAGGACAGATACGCAGTATTTT
cdr3_aa: CASSFSGRTDTQYF

cdr3_length: 16
j_call: TRBJ2-1
d_call: TRBD2
clone_size: few
v_call: TRBV20-1
cdr3_nt: TGCAGTGCTAGAGATCGGACTAGTCCCAGATACAATGAGCAGTTCTTC
cdr3_aa: CSARDRTSPRYNEQFF

cdr3_length: 17
j_call: TRBJ1-1
d_call: TRBD1
clone_size: few
v_call: TRBV7-8
cdr3_nt: TGTGCCAGCAGCTTAGCGCCTGCAGGGGGGGATAACACTGAAGCTTTCTTT
cdr3_aa: CASSLAPAGGDNTEAFF

cdr3_length: 12
j_call: TRBJ1-1
d_call: TRBD1
clone_size: many
v_call: TRBV29-1
cdr3_nt: TGCAGCGCCCTAGGGACAGGTCCCGAAGCTTTCTTT
cdr3_aa: CSALGTGPEAFF

cdr3_length: 16
j_call: TRBJ2-5
d_call: NA
clone_size: many
v_call: TRBV7-9
cdr3_nt: TGTGCCAGCAGCGCCAGGAGACCAAACAACCAAGAGACCCAGTACTTC
cdr3_aa: CASSARRPNNQETQYF

cdr3_length: 16
j_call: TRBJ2-4
d_call: TRBD1
clone_size: NA
v_call: TRBV2
cdr3_nt: TGTGCCAGCAGTCCCCCCCAACAGGGGGCCAAAAACATTCAGTACTTC
cdr3_aa: CASSPPQQGAKNIQYF

cdr3_length: 15
j_call: TRBJ1-4
d_call: TRBD1
clone_size: many
v_call: TRBV6-5
cdr3_nt: TGTGCCAGCAGTAACAGGGACAGTAGTAAGGAAAAACTGTTTTTT
cdr3_aa: CASSNRDSSKEKLFF

cdr3_length: 19
j_call: TRBJ2-2
d_call: NA
clone_size: many
v_call: TRBV9
cdr3_nt: TGTGCCAGCAGCGTAGAGGGGGTCGGGGGAGCCGCGAACACCGGGGAGCTGTTTTTT
cdr3_aa: CASSVEGVGGAANTGELFF

cdr3_length: 14
j_call: TRBJ2-1
d_call: TRBD2
clone_size: NA
v_call: TRBV7-7
cdr3_nt: TGTGCTAGCAGCCCAGCTAGCGGGAGGAATGAGCAGTTCTTC
cdr3_aa: CASSPASGRNEQFF

cdr3_length: 15
j_call: TRBJ2-4
d_call: TRBD1
clone_size: many
v_call: TRBV7-2
cdr3_nt: TGTGCCAGCAGCCGACAGGGGGCCCTTAGTAACATTCAGTACTTC
cdr3_aa: CASSRQGALSNIQYF

cdr3_length: 15
j_call: TRBJ1-1
d_call: TRBD1
clone_size: few
v_call: TRBV6-1
cdr3_nt: TGTGCCAGCAGTGAAGAGGGACAGGGGGCCACTGAAGCTTTCTTT
cdr3_aa: CASSEEGQGATEAFF

cdr3_length: 15
j_call: TRBJ1-3
d_call: TRBD1
clone_size: few
v_call: TRBV28
cdr3_nt: TGTGCCAGCAAGGACAGGGGCCGCTCTGGAAACACCATATATTTT
cdr3_aa: CASKDRGRSGNTIYF

cdr3_length: 14
j_call: TRBJ1-1
d_call: NA
clone_size: many
v_call: TRBV6-5
cdr3_nt: TGTGCCAGCAGTTACTCGTCCAGGCCCAAAGGAGCTTTCTTT
cdr3_aa: CASSYSSRPKGAFF

cdr3_length: 16
j_call: TRBJ2-5
d_call: NA
clone_size: many
v_call: TRBV10-3
cdr3_nt: TGTGCCATCAGGGGGGAGAGTTGGGAAAACCAAGAGACCCAGTACTTC
cdr3_aa: CAIRGESWENQETQYF

cdr3_length: 12
j_call: TRBJ1-5
d_call: NA
clone_size: NA
v_call: TRBV28
cdr3_nt: TGTGCCAGCAGACAGATCGATCAGCCCCAGCATTTT
cdr3_aa: CASRQIDQPQHF

cdr3_length: 14
j_call: TRBJ1-2
d_call: NA
clone_size: few
v_call: TRBV5-1
cdr3_nt: TGCGCCAGCAGCCGCCCGGACGGAGCTTATGGCTACACCTTC
cdr3_aa: CASSRPDGAYGYTF

cdr3_length: 15
j_call: TRBJ1-1
d_call: NA
clone_size: few
v_call: TRBV5-4
cdr3_nt: TGTGCCAGCCAGCTTGAGGTTAAGGCGGGAACTGAAGCTTTCTTT
cdr3_aa: CASQLEVKAGTEAFF

cdr3_length: 11
j_call: TRBJ2-5
d_call: NA
clone_size: many
v_call: TRBV9
cdr3_nt: TGTGCCAGCAGCGCCGGAGAGACCCAGTACTTC
cdr3_aa: CASSAGETQYF

cdr3_length: 13
j_call: TRBJ1-1
d_call: TRBD1
clone_size: many
v_call: TRBV15
cdr3_nt: TGTGCCACCAGCAGAGGACAGGGCGCTGAAGCTTTCTTT
cdr3_aa: CATSRGQGAEAFF

cdr3_length: 16
j_call: TRBJ2-1
d_call: NA
clone_size: NA
v_call: TRBV4-3
cdr3_nt: TGCGCCAGCAGCCCCATGACTAGGACGGGAGTTTATGAGCAGTTCTTC
cdr3_aa: CASSPMTRTGVYEQFF

cdr3_length: 15
j_call: TRBJ2-7
d_call: TRBD1
clone_size: many
v_call: TRBV20-1
cdr3_nt: TGCAGTGCTAGAGATCGGAGGACAGGTTCCTACGAGCAGTACTTC
cdr3_aa: CSARDRRTGSYEQYF

cdr3_length: 16
j_call: TRBJ2-3
d_call: TRBD2
clone_size: many
v_call: TRBV7-8
cdr3_nt: TGTGCCAGCAGCCCCCAGAGCGGGGCTAGCACAGATACGCAGTATTTT
cdr3_aa: CASSPQSGASTDTQYF

cdr3_length: 14
j_call: TRBJ1-2
d_call: NA
clone_size: NA
v_call: TRBV5-6
cdr3_nt: TGTGCCAGCAGCCGAGGACGGTTTAACTATGGCTACACCTTC
cdr3_aa: CASSRGRFNYGYTF

cdr3_length: 17
j_call: TRBJ2-3
d_call: NA
clone_size: few
v_call: TRBV24-1
cdr3_nt: TGTGCCACCAGTGACCCACTGGACCGTTCCCAAGGAGATACGCAGTATTTT
cdr3_aa: CATSDPLDRSQGDTQYF

cdr3_length: 14
j_call: TRBJ2-2
d_call: NA
clone_size: many
v_call: TRBV20-1
cdr3_nt: TGCAGTGCTAGAGACGGCGCTTTCACCGGGGAGCTGTTTTTT
cdr3_aa: CSARDGAFTGELFF

cdr3_length: 14
j_call: TRBJ2-7
d_call: TRBD2
clone_size: few
v_call: TRBV7-9
cdr3_nt: TGTGCCAGCTCCCCTAGCGGGATAATTGACGAGCAGTACTTC
cdr3_aa: CASSPSGIIDEQYF

cdr3_length: 12
j_call: TRBJ2-2
d_call: NA
clone_size: many
v_call: TRBV28
cdr3_nt: TGCGCCAGCAGCTTGAGAACCGGGGAGCTGTTTTTT
cdr3_aa: CASSLRTGELFF

cdr3_length: 14
j_call: TRBJ2-7
d_call: TRBD2
clone_size: many
v_call: TRBV6-2/TRBV6-3
cdr3_nt: TGTGCCAGCGGTGGTCTAGCGGGAGGCTACGAGCAGTACTTC
cdr3_aa: CASGGLAGGYEQYF

cdr3_length: 16
j_call: TRBJ2-7
d_call: NA
clone_size: few
v_call: TRBV7-2
cdr3_nt: TGTGCCAGCAGCTTAGACTGGGGGCTGGACCGGAACGAGCAGTACTTC
cdr3_aa: CASSLDWGLDRNEQYF

cdr3_length: 15
j_call: TRBJ2-5
d_call: NA
clone_size: many
v_call: TRBV11-1
cdr3_nt: TGTGCCAGCAGCTTTCCTACCGGGACGGGAGAGACCCAGTACTTC
cdr3_aa: CASSFPTGTGETQYF

cdr3_length: 16
j_call: TRBJ2-3
d_call: NA
clone_size: few
v_call: TRBV9
cdr3_nt: TGTGCCAGCAGCCCCGAGGGGGGTTGGGAGACAGATACGCAGTATTTT
cdr3_aa: CASSPEGGWETDTQYF

cdr3_length: 13
j_call: TRBJ2-2
d_call: NA
clone_size: many
v_call: TRBV27
cdr3_nt: TGTGCCAGCCGGCAGGGGAGCACCGGGGAGCTGTTTTTT
cdr3_aa: CASRQGSTGELFF

cdr3_length: 13
j_call: TRBJ2-1
d_call: NA
clone_size: many
v_call: TRBV6-2/TRBV6-3
cdr3_nt: TGTGCCATCGCCAGTCGGGACCCCGGGGAGCAGTTCTTC
cdr3_aa: CAIASRDPGEQFF

cdr3_length: 16
j_call: TRBJ2-3
d_call: TRBD2
clone_size: NA
v_call: TRBV5-6
cdr3_nt: TGTGCCAGCAGCTGGGGTGGACTAGCGGGGAAAGATACGCAGTATTTT
cdr3_aa: CASSWGGLAGKDTQYF

cdr3_length: 13
j_call: TRBJ1-6
d_call: NA
clone_size: many
v_call: TRBV6-6
cdr3_nt: TGTGCCAGCAGTCCTGGGGTGGATTCACCCCTCCACTTT
cdr3_aa: CASSPGVDSPLHF

cdr3_length: 18
j_call: TRBJ1-5
d_call: TRBD1
clone_size: NA
v_call: TRBV28
cdr3_nt: TGTGCCGGCAGTCGCCCCCGTCCGGGACAGGACCTCAATCAGCCCCAGCATTTT
cdr3_aa: CAGSRPRPGQDLNQPQHF

cdr3_length: 17
j_call: TRBJ2-3
d_call: TRBD2
clone_size: many
v_call: TRBV7-9
cdr3_nt: TGTGCCAGCAGCCCCAGAGGACTAGCCGAGAGCACAGATACGCAGTATTTT
cdr3_aa: CASSPRGLAESTDTQYF